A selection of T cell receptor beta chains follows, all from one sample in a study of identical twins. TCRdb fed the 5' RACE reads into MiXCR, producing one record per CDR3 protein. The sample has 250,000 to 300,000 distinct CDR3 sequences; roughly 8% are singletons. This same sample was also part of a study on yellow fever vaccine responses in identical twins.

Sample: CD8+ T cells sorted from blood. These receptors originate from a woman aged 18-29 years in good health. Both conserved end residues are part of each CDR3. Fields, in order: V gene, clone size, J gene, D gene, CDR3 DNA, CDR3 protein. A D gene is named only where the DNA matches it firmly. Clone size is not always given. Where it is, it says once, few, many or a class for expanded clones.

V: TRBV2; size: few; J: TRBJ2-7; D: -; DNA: TGTGCCAGCAGCCCCATAGGGTTCCCTTCCTACGAGCAGTACTTC; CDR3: CASSPIGFPSYEQYF
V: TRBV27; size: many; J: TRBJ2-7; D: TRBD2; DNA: TGTGCCAGCAGTTTTAGCGGGAGCGGCTCCTACGAGCAGTACTTC; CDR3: CASSFSGSGSYEQYF
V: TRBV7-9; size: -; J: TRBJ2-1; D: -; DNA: TGTGCCAGCATCACCTCCGGTAATGAGCAGTTCTTC; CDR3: CASITSGNEQFF
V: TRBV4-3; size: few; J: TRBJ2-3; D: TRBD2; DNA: TGCGCCAGCAGCCATCCCGGGACTAGCTCTTCCGATACGCAGTATTTT; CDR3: CASSHPGTSSSDTQYF
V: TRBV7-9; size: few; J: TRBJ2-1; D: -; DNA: TGTGCCAGCAGCTCGCGTTCGGATCTTAGCTCCTACAATGAGCAGTTCTTC; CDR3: CASSSRSDLSSYNEQFF
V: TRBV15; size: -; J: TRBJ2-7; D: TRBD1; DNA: TGTGCCACCAGCAGCGGACAGGGAGGTTACGAGCAGTACTTC; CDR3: CATSSGQGGYEQYF
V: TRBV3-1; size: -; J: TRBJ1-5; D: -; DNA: TGTGCCTCCACCAAAGTCTACAGCCAGTATGTCCAGCCCCAGCATTTT; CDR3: CASTKVYSQYVQPQHF
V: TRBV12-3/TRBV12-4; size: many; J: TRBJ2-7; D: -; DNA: TGTGCCAGCAGTTTGTTGGACCCGGGAAGCTCCTACGAGCAGTACTTC; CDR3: CASSLLDPGSSYEQYF
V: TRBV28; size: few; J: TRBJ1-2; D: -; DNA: TGTGCCAGCAGTTTAATGGTGGGATATGGCTACACCTTC; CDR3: CASSLMVGYGYTF
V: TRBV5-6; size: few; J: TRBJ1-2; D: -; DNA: TGTGCCAGCAGCTTCGCCCGGGAGGGTGACCGCTATGGCTACACCTTC; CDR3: CASSFAREGDRYGYTF
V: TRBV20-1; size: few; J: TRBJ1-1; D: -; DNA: TGCAGTGCTAGAGCCGAGTCAGCTGAAGCTTTCTTT; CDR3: CSARAESAEAFF
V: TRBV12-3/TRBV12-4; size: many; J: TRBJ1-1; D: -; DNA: TGTGCCAGCAGCGCCGGGGGGCTGGTAACTGAAGCTTTCTTT; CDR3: CASSAGGLVTEAFF
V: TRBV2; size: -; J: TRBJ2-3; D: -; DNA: TGTGCCAGCAGTGGCGCTAAGGGAAGTGAGGCAGATACGCAGTATTTT; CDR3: CASSGAKGSEADTQYF
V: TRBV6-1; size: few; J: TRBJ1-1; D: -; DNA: TGTGCCAGCAGTACGGGAGGGTGGAGTGAAGCTTTCTTT; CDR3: CASSTGGWSEAFF
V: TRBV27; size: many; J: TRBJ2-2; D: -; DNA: TGTGCCAGCCAGATGAGGAGAGAGGGAACCGGGGAGCTGTTTTTT; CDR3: CASQMRREGTGELFF
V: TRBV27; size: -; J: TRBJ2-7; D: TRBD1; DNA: TGTGCCAGCAGGGTAACAGGGGCCTACGAGCAGTACTTC; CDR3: CASRVTGAYEQYF
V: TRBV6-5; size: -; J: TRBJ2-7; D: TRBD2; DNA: TGTGCCAGCAGTTACGCGGTAGACGGGCCTAGCGGCCGATACGAGCAGTACTTC; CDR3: CASSYAVDGPSGRYEQYF
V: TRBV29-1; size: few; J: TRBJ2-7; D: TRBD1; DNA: TGCAGCTGCTGGTCGGACAGGGGGCTCCTTGAGCACGAGCAGTACTTC; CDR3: CSCWSDRGLLEHEQYF
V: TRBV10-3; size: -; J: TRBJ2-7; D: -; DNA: TGTGCCATCAGTTCGGAGGGCTCAGGTTTTCGCGAGCAGTACTTC; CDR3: CAISSEGSGFREQYF
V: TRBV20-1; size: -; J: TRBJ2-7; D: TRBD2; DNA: TGCAGTGCGGGAAGGCGGGAGGGATACGAGCAGTACTTC; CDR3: CSAGRREGYEQYF
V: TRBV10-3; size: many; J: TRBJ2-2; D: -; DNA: TGTGCCATCAGAAATAGCGGAGCGAACACCGGGGAGCTGTTTTTT; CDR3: CAIRNSGANTGELFF
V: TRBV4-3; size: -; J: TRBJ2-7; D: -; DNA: TGCGCCAGCAGCCAAGGACTAGTGGCCTACGAGCAGTACTTC; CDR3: CASSQGLVAYEQYF
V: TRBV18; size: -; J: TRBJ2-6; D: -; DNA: TGTGCCAGCTCATACGCTTCAGACCCAAGCTCTGGGGCCAACGTCCTGACTTTC; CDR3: CASSYASDPSSGANVLTF
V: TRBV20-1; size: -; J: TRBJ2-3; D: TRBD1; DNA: TGCAGTGCTGGACAGGGGGCGGTGGCAGATACGCAGTATTTT; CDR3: CSAGQGAVADTQYF
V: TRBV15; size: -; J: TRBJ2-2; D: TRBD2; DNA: TGTGCCACCAGCAGAGAGGGGACTAGCGGGAGTGCCGGGGAGCTGTTTTTT; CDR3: CATSREGTSGSAGELFF
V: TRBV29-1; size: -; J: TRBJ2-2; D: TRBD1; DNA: TGCAGCGTTGAAAACAGGGGGCCCGGGGAGCTGTTTTTT; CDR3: CSVENRGPGELFF
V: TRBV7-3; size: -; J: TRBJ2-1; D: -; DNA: TGTGCCAGCAGCGAGGAGAAATACAATGAGCAGTTCTTC; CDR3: CASSEEKYNEQFF
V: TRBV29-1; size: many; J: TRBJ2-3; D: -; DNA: TGCAGCCTTTGGTGGCAGTCCACAGATACGCAGTATTTT; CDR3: CSLWWQSTDTQYF
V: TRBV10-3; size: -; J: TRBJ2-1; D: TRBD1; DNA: TGTGCCATCAGAGCCGGGACAGGGACTGCGTTGAATTACAATGAGCAGTTCTTC; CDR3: CAIRAGTGTALNYNEQFF
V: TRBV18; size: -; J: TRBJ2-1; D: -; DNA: TGTGCCAGCTCACCATTGGTAGGAGACGTGATTGGGCAGTTCTTC; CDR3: CASSPLVGDVIGQFF
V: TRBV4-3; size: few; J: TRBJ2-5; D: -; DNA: TGCGCCAGCAGCCAAGATTACGGGATAGGGGAAGAGACCCAGTACTTC; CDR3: CASSQDYGIGEETQYF
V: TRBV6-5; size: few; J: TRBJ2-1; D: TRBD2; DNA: TGTGCCAGCAGTTACACCCGGAGCGGGATGAACAATGAGCAGTTCTTC; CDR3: CASSYTRSGMNNEQFF
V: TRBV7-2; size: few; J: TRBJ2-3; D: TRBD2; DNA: TGTGCCAGCAGCTTAGTTGAGCTAGCGGGGAACACAGATACGCAGTATTTT; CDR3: CASSLVELAGNTDTQYF
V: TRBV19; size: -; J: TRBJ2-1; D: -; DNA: TGTGCCAGTAGTAGCCCGATCGTTGAGCAGTTCTTC; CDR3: CASSSPIVEQFF
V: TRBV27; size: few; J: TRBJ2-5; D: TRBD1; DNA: TGTGCCAGCAGCTTCGGGACAGGGCTAGGCGAGACCCAGTACTTC; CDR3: CASSFGTGLGETQYF
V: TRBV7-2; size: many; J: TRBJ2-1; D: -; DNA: TGTGCCAGCAGCTCCGCCGATCTTCGCTTTGAGCAGTTCTTC; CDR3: CASSSADLRFEQFF
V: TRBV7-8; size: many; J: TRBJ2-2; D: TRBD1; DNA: TGTGCCAGCAGCCCTCTACCGGGACAGGGCGTTAGAGGGGAGCTGTTTTTT; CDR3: CASSPLPGQGVRGELFF
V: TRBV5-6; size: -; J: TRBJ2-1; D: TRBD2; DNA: TGTGCCAGCAGCTTGGGGACCGGGACTACATACAATGAGCAGTTCTTC; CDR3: CASSLGTGTTYNEQFF
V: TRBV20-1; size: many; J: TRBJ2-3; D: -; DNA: TGCAGTGCTAGAGATTGGGCAGGGGCAGATACGCAGTATTTT; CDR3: CSARDWAGADTQYF
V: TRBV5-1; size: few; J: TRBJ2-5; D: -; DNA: TGCGCCAGCAGCATTTACAGGGTCCAAGAGACCCAGTACTTC; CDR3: CASSIYRVQETQYF
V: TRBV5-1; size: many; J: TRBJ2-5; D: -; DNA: TGCGCCAGCAGCTTGGCCGGGGCGGACTTGGTTTTGGAGACCCAGTACTTC; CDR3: CASSLAGADLVLETQYF
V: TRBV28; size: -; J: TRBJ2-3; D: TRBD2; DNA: TGTGCCAGCAAAAAGAGACTAGCGGGAACAGATACGCAGTATTTT; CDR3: CASKKRLAGTDTQYF
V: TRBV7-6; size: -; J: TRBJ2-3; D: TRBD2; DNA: TGTGCCAGCACCCCACTAGCGGCCCCGGATACGCAGTATTTT; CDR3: CASTPLAAPDTQYF
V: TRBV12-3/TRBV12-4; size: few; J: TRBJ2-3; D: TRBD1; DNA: TGTGCCAGCAGACCCGACAGGGGGCGCATCCGGGGCACAGATACGCAGTATTTT; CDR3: CASRPDRGRIRGTDTQYF
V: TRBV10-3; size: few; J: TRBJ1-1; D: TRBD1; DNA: TGTGCCATCAGCGGACAGGGGAGGGACACTGAAGCTTTCTTT; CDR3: CAISGQGRDTEAFF
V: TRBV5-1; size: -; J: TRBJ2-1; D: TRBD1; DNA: TGCGCCAGCAGCGGGGTGACAGGGCCTTACAATGAGCAGTTCTTC; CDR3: CASSGVTGPYNEQFF
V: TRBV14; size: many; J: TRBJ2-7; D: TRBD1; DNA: TGTGCCAGCAGCCAAGCAGGAAACAGGGGGCCCTACGAGCAGTACTTC; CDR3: CASSQAGNRGPYEQYF
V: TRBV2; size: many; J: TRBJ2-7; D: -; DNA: TGTGCCAGCAGCAGAGGGGATCGCGAGCAGTACTTC; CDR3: CASSRGDREQYF
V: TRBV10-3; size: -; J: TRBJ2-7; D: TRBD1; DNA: TGTGCCACTTGGGGACAGGGGGGTTCGTCCTACGAGCAGTACTTC; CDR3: CATWGQGGSSYEQYF